This T cell receptor beta chain was sequenced in a study of spatial heterogeneity in lung cancer. Overall study findings and caveats: Whereas they appeared in blood less at follow-up, ubiquitous expanded tumor TCRs appeared there more at resection.

Indicated time point: sample taken at primary tumor resection. From tumor, nontumor lung or frozen PBMC, whole RNA was taken unsorted for sequencing. The roughly 66 donors had untreated early-stage non-small cell lung cancer. A unique molecular identifier was attached to every TCR cDNA molecule. TCRdb redid the calling of the 5' RACE reads with MiXCR, one entry per CDR3 protein. The sample consists of about 45,000 distinct CDR3 sequences, about 12% of them appearing once. Germline V gene sequence: CDR1 SGHTA, CDR2 FQGNSA. The CDR3 sequence is 16 residues long. Trimming shortened V by 0 bases and J by 6 bases, and 16 bases separated the two germline ends. Concerning this clonotype itself: Its antigen is not identified.

The V gene is TRBV7-2, the J gene TRBJ2-3; TRBD1 is a possible D gene (6 bases). The sample was PBMCs, taken at surgery. The source is a female donor with early-stage non-small cell lung cancer. CDR3 in DNA: TGTGCCAGCAGCTTAGCTCTGACAGGAAATTGGGATACGCAGTATTTT. Translating it yields CASSLALTGNWDTQYF.